Each of the 18 T cell receptor beta chains below was sequenced from the same sample in a study of identical twins (TCRdb year 2016). Library method: 5' RACE. For sequencing, an Illumina HiSeq 2000 was employed. TCRdb applied fastp at Q25 and MiXCR to the public reads, then kept only in-frame beta chains. Each entry is one CDR3 protein sequence, shown with its most common DNA and genes. In this sample the table shows approximately 260,000 distinct CDR3 sequences, over 12% of which occur a single time. The ten largest clones add up to approximately 9.3% of the sample. Input material: memory (CD45RO+) T cells sorted from blood. What this sample's cell subset or site label stands for: CD45RO+ enriched T cells. These receptors were taken from a young woman in good health.

This chain links TRBV18 with TRBJ2-4, with TRBD2 as a possible D gene (5 bases). Germline CDR1 is KGHSH and CDR2 is LQKENI. The CDR3 totals 14 residues. V was trimmed by 0 bases and J by 9 bases, leaving 12 bases between them. This CDR3 is CASSPPVLVSIQYF. CDR3 coding DNA: TGTGCCAGCTCACCACCGGTACTAGTAAGCATTCAGTACTTC.

The chain uses TRBV10-3 and TRBJ2-3, with no clear D. Per the germline V gene, CDR1 is ENHRY and CDR2 is SYGVKD. V shed 6 bases and J shed 6 bases, with 19 bases lying between them. The CDR3 covers 15 residues. CDR3 sequence reads: CAISDPPKGSDTQYF. The DNA for the CDR3 is TGTGCCATCAGCGACCCCCCCAAGGGTTCGGATACGCAGTATTTT.

In its sample, this clonotype was seen a few times. A read error may explain this, as a much larger clone is one base away. The chain has TRBV11-2 and TRBJ2-6; D not resolved. V shed 5 bases and J shed 1 base, with 3 bases lying between them. Germline V gene sequence: CDR1 SGHAT, CDR2 FQNNGV. There are 13 residues in the CDR3. Here the CDR3 DNA reads TGTGCCAGCAGCATGTCTGGGGCCAACGTCCTGACTTTC. It yields the protein CASSMSGANVLTF.

CDR3 sequence: CAWASLAEQYF. The CDR3 nucleotides read TGTGCCTGGGCCAGTCTGGCCGAGCAGTACTTC. This sequence joins TRBV30 and TRBJ2-7; D not resolved. Per germline, CDR1 GTSNPN and CDR2 SVGIG (reference sequence). The CDR3 extends over 11 amino acids. Trimming took 5 bases from V and 6 from J, leaving 11 bases between them.

Many counts were recorded for this clonotype. The rearrangement uses TRBV20-1 and TRBJ1-5, with D hard to call. The CDR3 length is 14 residues. The germline V and J ends were trimmed by 0 bases and 4 bases, with 10 bases remaining between them. Per germline, CDR1 DFQATT and CDR2 SNEGSKA (reference sequence). For the CDR3, the DNA is TGCAGTGCTAGAGATCTGGGAAGTAATCAGCCCCAGCATTTT. It yields the protein CSARDLGSNQPQHF.

This chain uses TRBV2 with TRBJ1-5, with D hard to call. The CDR3 covers 16 residues. Trimming took 2 bases from V and 0 from J, leaving 11 bases between them. Germline V CDR1 and CDR2: SNHLY, FYNNEI. The CDR3 spells CASSEWGNGSNQPQHF. DNA for the CDR3: TGTGCCAGCAGTGAATGGGGAAACGGTAGCAATCAGCCCCAGCATTTT.

The chain couples TRBV3-1 to TRBJ2-3, with TRBD2 matching 9 bases. The germline V gene encodes CDR1 LGHDT and CDR2 YNNKEL (reference sequence). The CDR3 totals 15 residues. The V gene end was trimmed by 6 bases and the J gene end by 4 bases; junction bases not matched to a gene: 8. Here the CDR3 DNA reads TGTGCCAGCAGTCTAGCGGGGTTGACCCCAGATACGCAGTATTTT. Translation: CASSLAGLTPDTQYF.

V is TRBV20-1 and J is TRBJ1-1, with D perhaps TRBD1 (5 bases). CDR1 and CDR2 from the germline V gene are DFQATT and SNEGSKA (reference sequence). Trimming left V 6 bases short and J 4 bases short, with 6 bases between. The CDR3 is 10 residues long. In DNA form, the CDR3 reads TGCAGTGCGCAGGGCACTGAAGCTTTCTTT. Its protein is CSAQGTEAFF.

The gene calls are TRBV5-4 and TRBJ2-1, with D maybe TRBD2 (6 bases). Germline CDR1 is SGHNT and CDR2 is YYREEE (reference sequence). Trimming removed 0 bases at V and 4 bases at J, with 14 bases between. The CDR3 runs 16 residues. CDR3 amino acids: CASSLDRDSEYNEQFF. The CDR3 bases are TGTGCCAGCAGCTTGGACCGGGACTCAGAATACAATGAGCAGTTCTTC. Filled out from reference TRBV5-4 and TRBJ2-1, the complete variable domain reads ETGVTQSPTHLIKTRGQQVTLRCSSQSGHNTVSWYQQALGQGPQFIFQYYREEENGRGNFPPRFSGLQFPNYSSELNVNALELDDSALYLCASSLDRDSEYNEQFFGPGTRLTVL.

This clonotype appeared many times. The rearrangement uses TRBV12-3 or TRBV12-4 and TRBJ1-2; D call uncertain. This CDR3 contains 12 residues. Trimming pared 3 bases from V and 5 bases from J, leaving 7 bases between. For the CDR3, the DNA is TGTGCCAGCAGTTTTGAGGAGTATGGCTACACCTTC. Translation gives CASSFEEYGYTF.

This clonotype came up a few times. This sequence joins TRBV3-1 and TRBJ2-7; D is uncertain. V lost 4 bases, J lost 6 bases, and 16 bases lay in between. CDR3 length: 14 amino acids. Germline lookup yields CDR1 LGHDT and CDR2 YNNKEL (reference sequence). The CDR3 region is CASSLDGGGVEQYF. CDR3 DNA: TGTGCCAGCAGCCTAGACGGTGGTGGGGTCGAGCAGTACTTC.

The rearrangement links TRBV5-1 to TRBJ2-2, with D possibly being TRBD2 (6 bases). Germline-derived CDR1 and CDR2 are SGHRS and YFSETQ. The V end lost 6 bases, the J end lost 6 bases, and 12 bases lay between the germline ends. CDR3 length equals 13 residues. CDR3 amino acids: CASKTGDAGELFF. The DNA for the CDR3 is TGCGCCAGCAAGACGGGAGATGCCGGGGAGCTGTTTTTT. Drawing the rest from reference TRBV5-1 and TRBJ2-2, the complete variable domain is KAGVTQTPRYLIKTRGQQVTLSCSPISGHRSVSWYQQTPGQGLQFLFEYFSETQRNKGNFPGRFSGRQFSNSRSEMNVSTLELGDSALYLCASKTGDAGELFFGEGSRLTVL.

The chain has TRBV12-3 or TRBV12-4 and TRBJ1-6; no clear D. This CDR3 contains 13 residues. The V end lost 5 bases, the J end lost 7 bases, and 9 bases lay between the germline ends. The DNA for the CDR3 is TGTGCCAGCAGTGTGGCCCGGAATTCACCCCTCCACTTT. Translated, it gives CASSVARNSPLHF.

This clonotype was recorded at least ten times. The chain recombines TRBV11-2 with TRBJ2-1, with no clear D. CDR3 length equals 15 residues. Germline lookup yields CDR1 SGHAT and CDR2 FQNNGV. V shed 1 base and J shed 5 bases, with 12 bases lying between them. DNA for the CDR3: TGTGCCAGCAGCTTAGTTTCTTCCCCCAACAATGAGCAGTTCTTC. Its protein product is CASSLVSSPNNEQFF.

This clonotype came up a few times. This rearrangement joins TRBV5-1 to TRBJ2-5, with D uncertain. The CDR3 has 13 residues. The V end was cut by 5 bases, the J end by 2 bases, with 10 bases between. Germline CDR1 and CDR2: SGHRS and YFSETQ. The CDR3 DNA reads TGCGCCAGCAGACTAATGACACAAGAGACCCAGTACTTC. Encoded protein: CASRLMTQETQYF.

The chain employs TRBV14 and TRBJ1-1; D not certain. CDR3 length equals 13 residues. Trimming took 1 base from V and 4 from J, leaving 7 bases between them. Germline V gene lookup returns CDR1 SGHDN and CDR2 FVKESK. The CDR3 coding sequence is TGTGCCAGCAGCCAAGGGCAGAGCACTGAAGCTTTCTTT. The encoded protein is CASSQGQSTEAFF.

A few counts support this clonotype. The chain uses TRBV6-2 or TRBV6-3 and TRBJ2-7; D is perhaps TRBD1 or TRBD2 (6 bases each). CDR3 length: 15 amino acids. The V end was cut by 0 bases, the J end by 3 bases, with 12 bases between. Germline V gene lookup returns CDR1 MNHEY and CDR2 SVGEGT. The CDR3 DNA sequence: TGTGCCAGCAGTTACTCTTTACAGGGAGGCTACGAGCAGTACTTC. This gives the protein CASSYSLQGGYEQYF.

The chain uses TRBV7-8 and TRBJ2-1; a weak D match, TRBD2 (6 bases). The CDR3 has 17 amino acids. Trimming removed 2 bases at V and 3 bases at J, with 17 bases between. Germline CDR1 and CDR2: SGHVS and FQNEAQ. CDR3 loop: CASSLLRGLSSYNEQFF. CDR3 in DNA: TGTGCCAGCAGCTTACTACGGGGACTTTCCAGCTACAATGAGCAGTTCTTC. The full variable domain, its missing parts supplied by reference TRBV7-8 and TRBJ2-1, is GAGVSQSPRYKVAKRGQDVALRCDPISGHVSLFWYQQALGQGPEFLTYFQNEAQLDKSGLPSDRFFAERPEGSVSTLKIQRTQQEDSAVYLCASSLLRGLSSYNEQFFGPGTRLTVL.